These 26 T cell receptor beta chains originate from one sample sequenced in a study of stem cell transplantation in POMP-related autoinflammatory disease. TCRdb keeps only in-frame clones here, not all; method: immunoSEQ multiplex PCR. The data contain 4,700 or so clones, under 95% of them seen just once; the ten biggest clones take up 2% to 3%. The material was CD8+ T cells from PBMCs, obtained after stem cell transplantation. The receptors originated from a human patient with POMP-related autoinflammation and immune dysregulation (PRAID). Certain T cells may be donor cells from the graft.

This clone was recorded a few times. This chain links TRBV10-1 with TRBJ1-6; D gene unclear. CDR3 size: 14 residues. CDR1 and CDR2 from the germline V gene are WNHNN and SYGVQD (reference sequence). The ends were cut back, 3 bases at V and 7 bases at J, with 10 bases in the middle. Here the CDR3 DNA reads TGCGCCAGCAGTGACCGGGGTTTCAATTCACCCCTCCACTTT. This encodes CASSDRGFNSPLHF.

The rearrangement joins TRBV28 to TRBJ2-1; TRBD2 might be the D (6 bases). The CDR3 is 17 residues long. Germline CDR1 is MDHEN and CDR2 is SYDVKM. The V end was cut by 2 bases, the J end by 5 bases, with 19 bases between. The CDR3 protein is CASSLPGGISGDNEQFF. The CDR3 coding sequence is TGTGCCAGCAGTTTACCCGGAGGGATTAGCGGCGACAATGAGCAGTTCTTC. Full variable domain (outside the CDR3, taken from reference TRBV28 and TRBJ2-1): DVKVTQSSRYLVKRTGEKVFLECVQDMDHENMFWYRQDPGLGLRLIYFSYDVKMKEKGDIPEGYSVSREKKERFSLILESASTNQTSMYLCASSLPGGISGDNEQFFGPGTRLTVL.

The chain is built from TRBV2 and TRBJ2-3; 8 bases agree with TRBD2. Germline trimming cut 8 bases from V and 2 bases from J; bases unmatched to any gene: 9. The CDR3 runs 15 residues. In germline, CDR1 is SNHLY, CDR2 FYNNEI. The CDR3 nucleotides read TGTGCCAGCCAGAGTACTAGCGGACCCACAGATACGCAGTATTTT. Translating it yields CASQSTSGPTDTQYF.

The chain carries TRBV7-2 and TRBJ2-5; D is ambiguous. This CDR3 spans 15 amino acids. Germline loops: CDR1 SGHTA, CDR2 FQGNSA. The ends were cut back, 1 base at V and 2 bases at J, with 11 bases in the middle. The DNA for the CDR3 is TGTGCCAGCAGCTTAGAGTCCGGAGTACAAGAGACCCAGTACTTC. Amino acids: CASSLESGVQETQYF.

The rearrangement links TRBV9 to TRBJ2-5; D may be TRBD2 (5 bases). Germline loops: CDR1 SGDLS, CDR2 YYNGEE. Trimming removed 0 bases at V and 2 bases at J, with 8 bases between. This CDR3 has 14 residues. For the CDR3, the DNA is TGTGCCAGCAGCGTAGCGGGGTCTCAAGAGACCCAGTACTTC. Translated: CASSVAGSQETQYF.

The J gene is TRBJ2-1, the V gene TRBV19; D unresolved. V lost 1 base and J lost 7, with 8 bases in between. CDR3 length equals 13 residues. Germline V gene lookup returns CDR1 LNHDA and CDR2 SQIVND (reference sequence). The chain's CDR3 is CASSIGMWNEQFF. CDR3 in DNA: TGTGCCAGTAGTATAGGGATGTGGAATGAGCAGTTCTTC.

This chain uses TRBV13 with TRBJ2-3, with 7 positions matching TRBD2. V shed 4 bases and J 0 bases; nucleotides not matched to a gene: 10. This CDR3 is 17 amino acids long. The V gene's germline CDR1 is PRHDT and CDR2 FYEKMQ (reference sequence). The CDR3 is CASSSRLAVGSTDTQYF. The DNA of the CDR3 is TGTGCCAGCAGCTCGAGACTAGCCGTGGGTAGCACAGATACGCAGTATTTT.

The chain carries TRBV14 and TRBJ2-5; the match to TRBD2 covers 9 bases. The CDR3 extends over 14 amino acids. The germline gives CDR1 SGHDN, CDR2 FVKESK. V shed 0 bases, J shed 14 bases, and the junction held 10 bases outside the gene matches. The CDR3 loop reads CASSQDAGGPPSYF. The CDR3 DNA reads TGTGCCAGCAGCCAAGACGCGGGAGGGCCGCCGAGTTACTTC.

The gene calls are TRBV10-2 and TRBJ2-1, with 12 bases matching TRBD1. The germline gives CDR1 WSHSY, CDR2 SAAADI. Trimming cost V 8 bases and J 2 bases; bases outside gene matches: 7. This CDR3 has 16 amino acids. The CDR3 loop reads CASLGTGGIPYNEQFF. The CDR3 DNA reads TGCGCCAGCCTAGGGACAGGGGGCATACCCTACAATGAGCAGTTCTTC.

This chain uses TRBV14 with TRBJ1-3; D remains ambiguous. V was cut by 1 base and J by 0 bases, with 7 bases left in between. This CDR3 has 15 residues. From germline, CDR1 is SGHDN and CDR2 FVKESK. CDR3 coding DNA: TGTGCCAGCAGCCAAGGACGGACCTCTGGAAACACCATATATTTT. Protein: CASSQGRTSGNTIYF.

The chain uses TRBV30 and TRBJ2-3; the D gene is possibly TRBD2 (5 bases). V lost 2 bases and J lost 1, with 7 bases in between. This CDR3 contains 13 residues. Looked up from germline, CDR1 is GTSNPN and CDR2 is SVGIG (reference sequence). The CDR3 sequence: CAWSRDGTDTQYF. CDR3 coding DNA: TGTGCCTGGAGTCGGGATGGCACAGATACGCAGTATTTT. Filled out from reference TRBV30 and TRBJ2-3, the complete variable domain reads SQTIHQWPATLVQPVGSPLSLECTVEGTSNPNLYWYRQAAGRGLQLLFYSVGIGQISSEVPQNLSASRPQDRQFILSSKKLLLSDSGFYLCAWSRDGTDTQYFGPGTRLTVL.

The V and J genes are TRBV29-1 and TRBJ1-1; D ambiguous. In germline, CDR1 is SQVTM, CDR2 ANQGSEA. This CDR3 is built from 16 residues. V lost 0 bases to trimming and J lost 3 bases, with 17 bases between them. The DNA for the CDR3 is TGCAGCGTTGAAGATCCAGGCCGGGGATCGTACACTGAAGCTTTCTTT. Translated, it gives CSVEDPGRGSYTEAFF.

This chain connects TRBV5-1 to TRBJ2-1; D is ambiguous. Germline assignment: CDR1 SGHRS and CDR2 YFSETQ. Trimming stripped 4 bases from V and 4 bases from J, with 9 bases between. This CDR3 is built from 13 residues. The CDR3 spells CASSPESYNEQFF. CDR3 DNA: TGCGCCAGCAGCCCCGAGAGTTACAATGAGCAGTTCTTC.

The chain uses TRBV7-6 and TRBJ2-1, with 9 bases identical to TRBD1. The CDR3 consists of 15 residues. CDR1 is SGHVS, CDR2 FNYEAQ, per germline. Unmatched junction bases numbered 4, after V lost 2 bases and J lost 5 bases. CDR3 in amino acids: CASSLSWTGDNEQFF. The CDR3 region has the DNA TGTGCCAGCAGCTTATCTTGGACAGGGGACAATGAGCAGTTCTTC. Looking up the rest from reference TRBV7-6 and TRBJ2-1 gives the full variable domain: GAGVSQSPRYKVTKRGQDVALRCDPISGHVSLYWYRQALGQGPEFLTYFNYEAQQDKSGLPNDRFSAERPEGSISTLTIQRTEQRDSAMYRCASSLSWTGDNEQFFGPGTRLTVL.

The gene calls are TRBV2 and TRBJ1-1; perhaps TRBD1 as D (5 bases). This CDR3 contains 13 residues. Trimming cost V 11 bases and J 1 base, with 14 bases left between them. Looked up from germline, CDR1 is SNHLY and CDR2 is FYNNEI. The CDR3 sequence is CAAEGAGNTEAFF. The CDR3, as DNA: TGTGCCGCGGAAGGGGCTGGGAACACTGAAGCTTTCTTT.

The chain joins TRBV5-5 to TRBJ2-6; tentatively, D is TRBD1 or TRBD2 (6 bases each). The CDR3 sequence is 15 residues long. V shed 4 bases and J shed 2 bases, with 10 bases lying between them. Germline values: CDR1 SGHKS, CDR2 YYEKEE (reference sequence). In DNA, the CDR3 is TGTGCCAGCAGCCCGGGGGCGACTGGGGCCAACGTCCTGACTTTC. Protein: CASSPGATGANVLTF.

V and J are TRBV3-1 (or the pseudogene TRBV3-2) and TRBJ2-7, with D perhaps TRBD1 or TRBD2 (5 bases each). Germline loops: CDR1 LGHDT, CDR2 YNNKEL (reference sequence). This CDR3 is 16 amino acids long. V gave up 4 bases and J gave up 7 bases, with 23 bases separating them. CDR3 nucleotide sequence: TGTGCCAGCAGCCCACCGATGGGGGAACTCCCCATGGAGCAGTACTTC. Translated, it gives CASSPPMGELPMEQYF.

This chain connects TRBV19 to TRBJ2-1; D may match TRBD1 or TRBD2 (5 bases each). The CDR3 has 12 residues. Germline V gene lookup returns CDR1 LNHDA and CDR2 SQIVND (reference sequence). Trimming cost V 5 bases and J 9 bases, with 11 bases left between them. For the CDR3, the DNA is TGTGCCAGTAGTGTCGGGGCCGCTGAGCAGTTCTTC. Translating it yields CASSVGAAEQFF.

J is TRBJ2-3 and V is TRBV7-2; the D call may be TRBD1 or TRBD2 (5 bases each). The germline V gene encodes CDR1 SGHTA and CDR2 FQGNSA. Trimming stripped 1 base from V and 2 bases from J, with 13 bases between. This CDR3 is 16 amino acids long. The CDR3 DNA reads as TGTGCCAGCAGCTTAGTTTGGGACGGAATCACAGATACGCAGTATTTT. The encoded protein is CASSLVWDGITDTQYF.

The chain carries TRBV7-2 and TRBJ1-5, with 9 bases identical to TRBD1. The V segment lost 5 bases and the J segment 1 base; nucleotides outside the gene matches: 9. The CDR3 length is 17 residues. CDR1 is SGHTA and CDR2 is FQGNSA in the germline V gene. DNA of the CDR3: TGTGCCAGCAGCCCCGCTGGGACAGGGTTCAGCAATCAGCCCCAGCATTTT. This translates into CASSPAGTGFSNQPQHF.

The V call is TRBV7-9, the J call TRBJ1-1; D is possibly TRBD1 (5 bases). The length of the CDR3 is 13 residues. Germline assignment: CDR1 SEHNR and CDR2 FQNEAQ (reference sequence). The germline V and J ends were trimmed by 5 bases and 5 bases, with 12 bases remaining between them. This CDR3 reads CASSRQGGTEAFF. The DNA of the CDR3 is TGTGCCAGCAGCCGGCAGGGAGGGACTGAAGCTTTCTTT.

The J gene is TRBJ1-2, the V gene TRBV20-1; 8 nucleotides agree with TRBD1. CDR3 length equals 11 residues. Germline V gives CDR1 DFQATT, CDR2 SNEGSKA (reference sequence). CDR3 residues: CGRQGLYGYTF. As DNA, the CDR3 is TGCGGAAGACAGGGGCTATATGGCTACACCTTC.

This chain joins TRBV6-2 or TRBV6-3 and TRBJ2-5; TRBD1 might be the D (6 bases). Trimming removed 5 bases from V and 4 bases from J, with 20 bases in between. The germline gives CDR1 MNHEY, CDR2 SVGEGT. This CDR3 has 16 amino acids. The DNA of the CDR3 is TGTGCCAGCAGTCAGACGCAGCAGGGGATGGTAGAGACCCAGTACTTC. Protein sequence: CASSQTQQGMVETQYF.

The rearrangement joins TRBV7-9 to TRBJ1-5; TRBD1 is a possible D gene (5 bases). The length of the CDR3 is 12 residues. Germline lookup yields CDR1 SEHNR and CDR2 FQNEAQ (reference sequence). V lost 5 bases to trimming and J lost 4 bases, with 6 bases between them. The CDR3 bases are TGTGCCAGCAGCGCAGGGAATCAGCCCCAGCATTTT. Its translation is CASSAGNQPQHF.

The CDR3 protein is CATSRERDQPQHF. The CDR3 region has the DNA TGTGCCACCAGCAGAGAACGGGATCAGCCCCAGCATTTT. The chain is built from TRBV15 and TRBJ1-5; D gene uncertain. Germline V gives CDR1 LNHNV, CDR2 YYDKDF (reference sequence). This CDR3 has 13 amino acids. V lost 0 bases and J lost 5, with 5 bases in between.

The V and J genes are TRBV7-8 and TRBJ2-1; D possibly corresponds to TRBD2 (5 bases). Trimming stripped 2 bases from V and 4 bases from J, with 12 bases between. CDR1 is SGHVS, CDR2 FQNEAQ, per germline. The CDR3 length is 15 residues. Here the CDR3 reads CASSLRADHYNEQFF. CDR3 nucleotides: TGTGCCAGCAGCTTACGAGCGGACCATTACAATGAGCAGTTCTTC.